The 16 T cell receptor beta chains presented below share a single source sample, sequenced in a study of T-cell reconstitution after alpha-beta-depleted transplantation in children. The authors prepared the TCRbeta library with unique molecular identifiers. One entry per CDR3 protein results from TCRdb running MiXCR on the PCR reads. The table includes 250,000 or so distinct CDR3 sequences, approximately 24% detected once. This specimen consisted of PBMCs, mostly from graft donor cells, obtained 360 days after TCRalphabeta/CD19-depleted stem cell transplant. The receptors originated from a female patient between 2 and 15 years old who had a stem cell transplant for congenital amegakaryocytic thrombocytopenia, so the T cells may come from the graft donor.

This clonotype showed up just a few times. This rearrangement joins TRBV12-3 or TRBV12-4 to TRBJ2-2; TRBD2 aligns across 10 bases. The CDR3 is 18 amino acids. Germline trimming cut 0 bases from V and 7 bases from J; bases unmatched to any gene: 11. DNA for the CDR3: TGTGCCAGCAGTTTAGCGCCGGGTAGCGGGAGGCTGATCGGGGAGCTGTTTTTT. It specifies CASSLAPGSGRLIGELFF.

Many counts were recorded for this clonotype. This sequence joins TRBV6-1 and TRBJ1-1, with a possible D match to TRBD1 (5 bases). Trimming took off 8 bases at V and 6 bases at J, with 22 bases between the two ends. This CDR3 has 15 residues. Germline assignment: CDR1 MNHNS and CDR2 SASEGT. CDR3 nucleotide sequence: TGTGCCAGCTGTACATGGCCTAGGGACGGGTCTGAAGCTTTCTTT. Protein sequence: CASCTWPRDGSEAFF.

The CDR3 coding sequence is TGCAGCCCCGAGGGGGCGGGCCTTAGCACAGATACGCAGTATTTT. Encoded protein: CSPEGAGLSTDTQYF. The chain employs TRBV29-1 and TRBJ2-3, with 7 bases matching TRBD1. Germline V gene sequence: CDR1 SQVTM, CDR2 ANQGSEA. This CDR3 is 15 amino acids long. Losses at the gene ends were 8 bases for V and 0 bases for J; bases not matched to a gene: 11.

The V gene is TRBV7-8, the J gene TRBJ2-2; possible D gene TRBD2, 7 bases. With 6 bases removed from V and 1 base from J, the gap between germline ends came to 18 bases. Germline-derived CDR1 and CDR2 are SGHVS and FQNEAQ. The CDR3 is 17 amino acids. As DNA, the CDR3 is TGTGCCAGCAGAGAGGCCGAAAGGGGGGGGAACACCGGGGAGCTGTTTTTT. It specifies CASREAERGGNTGELFF.

The CDR3 DNA follows: TGCGCCAGCAGCCAAGATCACCCCAATGAGCAGTTCTTC. Residues: CASSQDHPNEQFF. The chain links TRBV4-3 to TRBJ2-1; D gene ambiguous. This CDR3 spans 13 amino acids. The ends were cut back, 0 bases at V and 6 bases at J, with 6 bases in the middle. From germline, CDR1 is LGHNA and CDR2 YSLEER.

The genes are TRBV5-1 and TRBJ2-3; 7 bases align to TRBD2. The CDR3 loop spans 16 amino acids. After removal of 7 bases from V and 4 bases from J, the junction contained 15 bases not matched to a gene. The germline V gene has CDR1 SGHRS and CDR2 YFSETQ. The CDR3, as DNA: TGCGCCAGCGCACTGGGAGCGGGATTATCGGCAGATACGCAGTATTTT. It is translated as CASALGAGLSADTQYF. Full variable domain (missing parts from reference TRBV5-1 and TRBJ2-3): KAGVTQTPRYLIKTRGQQVTLSCSPISGHRSVSWYQQTPGQGLQFLFEYFSETQRNKGNFPGRFSGRQFSNSRSEMNVSTLELGDSALYLCASALGAGLSADTQYFGPGTRLTVL.

This clonotype was counted only a few times. V gene TRBV28 combines with J gene TRBJ2-1; 9 bases line up with TRBD1. The germline gives CDR1 MDHEN, CDR2 SYDVKM. This CDR3 region has 16 residues. Trimming cost V 6 bases and J 5 bases; bases outside gene matches: 11. This chain's CDR3 is CASRPRQGVLDNEQFF. CDR3 nucleotide sequence: TGTGCCAGCAGGCCGAGACAGGGGGTGCTCGACAATGAGCAGTTCTTC.

This clonotype was counted only a few times. This chain links TRBV12-3 or TRBV12-4 with TRBJ1-2, with a tentative D call TRBD1 (6 bases). Trimming removed 5 bases at V and 6 bases at J, with 13 bases between. CDR3 length: 13 amino acids. CDR3 bases: TGTGCCAGCAGTACCCTACAGGGAAATGGCTACACCTTC. Its translation: CASSTLQGNGYTF.

DNA for the CDR3: TGTGCCAGCAGAAACAGGGGCTATGGCTACACCTTC. Translated, it gives CASRNRGYGYTF. The chain uses TRBV6-2 or TRBV6-3 and TRBJ1-2; 7 nucleotides align to TRBD1. Germline V gives CDR1 MNHEY, CDR2 SVGEGT. The CDR3 has 12 residues. V was pared by 6 bases and J by 4 bases, with 2 bases of the junction left unmatched.

The genes are TRBV5-1 and TRBJ2-2; the match to TRBD2 covers 11 bases. This CDR3 region has 15 residues. The germline gives CDR1 SGHRS, CDR2 YFSETQ. The J segment lost 5 bases and the V segment lost 4 bases, leaving 4 bases of the junction unmatched. In DNA, the CDR3 is TGCGCCAGCAGCGTACTAGCGGGAGATACCGGGGAGCTGTTTTTT. Translating it yields CASSVLAGDTGELFF.

The chain couples TRBV29-1 to TRBJ2-2; D is perhaps TRBD1 (6 bases). V lost 5 bases and J lost 0, with 10 bases in between. Germline CDR1 is SQVTM and CDR2 is ANQGSEA. The CDR3 contains 14 residues. CDR3 nucleotides: TGCAGCGTTCGCTACAGGGCGAACACCGGGGAGCTGTTTTTT. It codes for CSVRYRANTGELFF.

V gene TRBV11-1 combines with J gene TRBJ2-5; 7 bases match TRBD2. From germline, CDR1 is SGHAT and CDR2 FQDESV (reference sequence). This CDR3 contains 14 residues. V was pared by 5 bases and J by 4 bases, with 7 bases of the junction left unmatched. The DNA for the CDR3 is TGTGCCAGCAGCCCGGGGAGGGCGGGAGAGACCCAGTACTTC. Encoded protein: CASSPGRAGETQYF.

The chain has TRBV10-3 and TRBJ2-1; possible D gene TRBD1, 6 bases. Trimming took off 4 bases at V and 5 bases at J, with 12 bases between the two ends. Germline lookup yields CDR1 ENHRY and CDR2 SYGVKD. This CDR3 has 14 amino acids. The CDR3 coding sequence is TGTGCCATCAGTGGCCTTTGGGACAACAATGAGCAGTTCTTC. Residues: CAISGLWDNNEQFF.

This clonotype was seen many times. This chain connects TRBV12-3 or TRBV12-4 to TRBJ2-1; 8 bases agree with TRBD1. V dropped 4 bases and J dropped 2; count of bases not matched to a gene: 4. The CDR3 loop spans 15 amino acids. Here the CDR3 reads CASSWTGYTYNEQFF. As DNA, the CDR3 is TGTGCCAGCAGTTGGACAGGGTACACCTACAATGAGCAGTTCTTC.

The chain has TRBV28 and TRBJ2-7; 10 nucleotides agree with TRBD1. The CDR3 totals 15 residues. Germline V lookup: CDR1 MDHEN, CDR2 SYDVKM. The junction had 10 bases not matched to a gene; V was cut back by 5 bases and J by 6 bases. CDR3 sequence (DNA): TGTGCCAGCAGTCACACGGACAGGGGGTTGGGCGAGCAGTACTTC. Its translation: CASSHTDRGLGEQYF.

The CDR3 loop reads CASSRTGFSSYNEQFF. CDR3 nucleotides: TGCGCCAGCAGCAGGACGGGGTTTTCCTCCTACAATGAGCAGTTCTTC. The chain couples TRBV5-1 to TRBJ2-1; TRBD2 might be the D (5 bases). The CDR3 loop spans 16 amino acids. Trimming took 4 bases from V and 0 from J, leaving 14 bases between them. Germline CDR1 SGHRS, CDR2 YFSETQ.